Presented here are 4 T cell receptor beta chains from one specimen sequenced in a study of CD8+CD57+ T cells in acquired aplastic anemia. Selection for sequencing was limited to patients who had shown CD8+CD57+ cell expansion by flow cytometry. TCR beta VDJ and CDR3 profiling used genomic DNA as template. TCRdb used MiXCR to reprocess the reads, holding one entry per CDR3 protein. Seen here are 120,000 or so distinct CDR3 sequences, almost 40% observed once, and the top ten hold over 2%. The sample comprised sorted CD4+, CD8+, or CD8+CD57+ T cells (not recorded which) from PBMCs. Source of these receptors: a human donor with aplastic anemia.

This rearrangement joins TRBV19 to TRBJ2-3; D is uncertain. CDR3 size: 13 residues. Trimming stripped 9 bases from V and 5 bases from J, with 15 bases between. Germline-derived CDR1 and CDR2 are LNHDA and SQIVND (reference sequence). DNA of the CDR3: TGTGCCAGGGCTAGGATTCTGGGAGATACGCAGTATTTT. Amino acids: CARARILGDTQYF.

This clonotype was detected many times. The junction differs from germline at one of its ends, possibly a read error. This rearrangement joins TRBV9 to TRBJ1-2; 7 positions agree with TRBD1. The CDR3 is 15 residues long. Germline V gene data show CDR1 as SGDLS and CDR2 as YYNGEE. CDR3 sequence (DNA): TGTGCCGGCAGCGGGGGACAGTACGCTCACTATGGCTACACCTTC. It codes for CAGSGGQYAHYGYTF.

This clonotype has at least ten counts. The CDR3 sequence is CASSSTAGWNGYTF. CDR3 DNA sequence: TGTGCCAGCAGTTCGACGGCGGGGTGGAATGGCTACACCTTC. The gene calls are TRBV12-3 or TRBV12-4 and TRBJ1-2, with D unclear. The CDR3 covers 14 residues. V shed 4 bases and J shed 6 bases, with 15 bases lying between them.

This clonotype has a count of ten or more. The chain carries TRBV12-3 or TRBV12-4 and TRBJ1-6, with D unclear. Trimming left V 6 bases short and J 5 bases short, with 5 bases between. The CDR3 has 12 residues. The CDR3 DNA sequence: TGTGCCAGCAGGGTCAATAATTCACCCCTCCACTTT. Its translation is CASRVNNSPLHF.